A single sample is the source of the 2 T cell receptor beta chains below, sequenced in a study of spatial heterogeneity in lung cancer. TCRdb called the 5' RACE reads again in MiXCR, with one record for every CDR3 protein. This repertoire shows about 36,000 distinct CDR3 sequences, 4% to 6% found once; its top ten account for less than 35%. Time point: sample taken at primary tumor resection. Sequencing covered unsorted whole RNA taken from tumor, nontumor lung or frozen PBMC. The sample in question was PBMCs, obtained at surgery. Receptors were obtained from a female donor with early-stage non-small cell lung cancer.

Ten or more counts support this clonotype. This chain links TRBV10-3 with TRBJ2-7, with TRBD1 identical over 8 bases. This CDR3 comprises 14 residues. V trimming: 2 bases; J trimming: 7 bases; junction bases outside the gene matches: 7. Germline V gene sequence: CDR1 ENHRY, CDR2 SYGVKD. CDR3 sequence: CAISESTGGWEQYF. CDR3 DNA: TGTGCCATCAGTGAGAGCACAGGGGGTTGGGAGCAGTACTTC.

DNA for the CDR3: TGTGCCAGCTCACAGGGACACGAGGAGCAGTACTTC. Its translation: CASSQGHEEQYF. The chain uses TRBV18 and TRBJ2-7; tentatively, D is TRBD1 (6 bases). The CDR3 covers 12 residues. Trimming shortened V by 4 bases and J by 7 bases, and 11 bases separated the two germline ends. In germline, CDR1 is KGHSH, CDR2 LQKENI.